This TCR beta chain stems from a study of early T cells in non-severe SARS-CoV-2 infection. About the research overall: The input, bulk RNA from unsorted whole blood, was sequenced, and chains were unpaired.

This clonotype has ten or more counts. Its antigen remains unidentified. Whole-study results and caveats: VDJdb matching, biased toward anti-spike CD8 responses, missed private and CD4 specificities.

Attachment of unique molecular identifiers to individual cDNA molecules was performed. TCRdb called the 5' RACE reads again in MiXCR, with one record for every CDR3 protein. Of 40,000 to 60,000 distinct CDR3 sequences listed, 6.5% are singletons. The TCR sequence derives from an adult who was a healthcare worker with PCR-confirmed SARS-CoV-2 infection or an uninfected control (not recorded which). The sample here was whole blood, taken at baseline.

The DNA for the CDR3 is TGTGCCAGCAGCGAGAACTGGGACAGCCCCTACGAGCAGTACTTC. Residues: CASSENWDSPYEQYF. The J gene is TRBJ2-7, the V gene TRBV11-2; 7 bases are shared with TRBD1. With 5 bases clipped from V and 2 bases from J, the junction kept 9 bases outside the gene matches. The CDR3 totals 15 residues. Germline loops: CDR1 SGHAT, CDR2 FQNNGV. The variable domain in full, with the rest retrieved from reference TRBV11-2 and TRBJ2-7, is EAGVAQSPRYKIIEKRQSVAFWCNPISGHATLYWYQQILGQGPKLLIQFQNNGVVDDSQLPKDRFSAERLKGVDSTLKIQPAKLEDSAVYLCASSENWDSPYEQYFGPGTRLTVT.